This TCR beta chain was captured by sequencing in a study of shared clonotypes between healthy human individuals. Findings and caveats of the study: The sampled material consisted only of blood, and tissue repertoires are likely to differ. A reduction in generation probabilities was seen for non-shared clonotypes relative to those shared by all four donors.

Clones were sequenced by immunoSEQ multiplex PCR, and TCRdb holds only the in-frame ones, with some missing. The profile shows around 1 million clones, 76% of them singletons. Notes on this clone: The antigen remains unidentified.

Germline CDR1 and CDR2: SGHDN and FVKESK. Trimming removed 1 base from V and 0 bases from J, with 13 bases in between. CDR3 length: 17 amino acids. The sequencing sample was made of memory CD4+ T cells sorted from blood. Subset denoted: CD45RA-negative fraction. This clonotype originated in a man between 18 and 29 years old in good health. The chain has TRBV14 and TRBJ2-1; perhaps TRBD1 as D (5 bases). CDR3 sequence (DNA): TGTGCCAGCAGCCAAGTACTACAGGCCCGCTCCTACAATGAGCAGTTCTTC. Translated, it gives CASSQVLQARSYNEQFF.